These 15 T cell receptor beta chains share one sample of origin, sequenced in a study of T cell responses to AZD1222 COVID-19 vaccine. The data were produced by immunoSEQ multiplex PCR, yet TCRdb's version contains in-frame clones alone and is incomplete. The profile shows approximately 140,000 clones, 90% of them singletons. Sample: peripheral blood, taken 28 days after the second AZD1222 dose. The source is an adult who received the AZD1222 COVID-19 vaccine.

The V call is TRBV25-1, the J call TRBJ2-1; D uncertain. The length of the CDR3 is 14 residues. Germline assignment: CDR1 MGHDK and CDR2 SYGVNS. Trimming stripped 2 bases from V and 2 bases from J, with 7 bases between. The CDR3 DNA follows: TGTGCCAGCAGTGAAATAAAACCCTACAATGAGCAGTTCTTC. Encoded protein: CASSEIKPYNEQFF.

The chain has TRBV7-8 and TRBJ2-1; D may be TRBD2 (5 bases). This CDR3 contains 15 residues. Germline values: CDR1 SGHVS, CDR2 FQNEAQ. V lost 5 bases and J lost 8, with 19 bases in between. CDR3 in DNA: TGTGCCAGCAGCCGAAGCTTGCTACTAGATGATGAGCAGTTCTTC. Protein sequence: CASSRSLLLDDEQFF. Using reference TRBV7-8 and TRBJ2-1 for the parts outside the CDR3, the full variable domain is GAGVSQSPRYKVAKRGQDVALRCDPISGHVSLFWYQQALGQGPEFLTYFQNEAQLDKSGLPSDRFFAERPEGSVSTLKIQRTQQEDSAVYLCASSRSLLLDDEQFFGPGTRLTVL.

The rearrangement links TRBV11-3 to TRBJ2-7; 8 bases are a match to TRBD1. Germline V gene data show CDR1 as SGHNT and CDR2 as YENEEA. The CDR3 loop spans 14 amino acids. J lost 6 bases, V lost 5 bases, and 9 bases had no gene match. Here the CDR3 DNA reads TGTGCCAGCAGCGCGAGGGGGACAGGAACCGAGCAGTACTTC. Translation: CASSARGTGTEQYF.

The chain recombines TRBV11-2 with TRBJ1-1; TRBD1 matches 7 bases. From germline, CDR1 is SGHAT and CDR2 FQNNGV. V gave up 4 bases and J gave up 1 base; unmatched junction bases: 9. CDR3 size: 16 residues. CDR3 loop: CASSSVKGAANTEAFF. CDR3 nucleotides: TGTGCCAGCAGCTCGGTAAAGGGGGCAGCGAACACTGAAGCTTTCTTT.

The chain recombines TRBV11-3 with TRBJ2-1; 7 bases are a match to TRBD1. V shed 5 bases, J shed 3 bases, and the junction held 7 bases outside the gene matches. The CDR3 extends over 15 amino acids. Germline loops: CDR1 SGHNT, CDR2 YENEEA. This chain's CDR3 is CASSPGQDNYNEQFF. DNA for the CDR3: TGTGCCAGCAGCCCAGGACAGGACAACTACAATGAGCAGTTCTTC.

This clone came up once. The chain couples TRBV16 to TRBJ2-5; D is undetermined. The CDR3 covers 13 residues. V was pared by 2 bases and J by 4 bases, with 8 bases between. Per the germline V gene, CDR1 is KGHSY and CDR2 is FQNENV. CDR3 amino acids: CASSQEGIETQYF. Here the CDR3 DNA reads TGTGCCAGCAGCCAAGAAGGGATAGAGACCCAGTACTTC.

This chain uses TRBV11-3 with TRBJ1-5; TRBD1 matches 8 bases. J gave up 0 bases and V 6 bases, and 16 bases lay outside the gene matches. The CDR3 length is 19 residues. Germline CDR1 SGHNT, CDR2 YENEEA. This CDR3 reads CASRRHRDRSSRSNQPQHF. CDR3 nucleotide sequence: TGTGCCAGCAGGAGACACCGGGACAGGTCAAGTCGTAGCAATCAGCCCCAGCATTTT.

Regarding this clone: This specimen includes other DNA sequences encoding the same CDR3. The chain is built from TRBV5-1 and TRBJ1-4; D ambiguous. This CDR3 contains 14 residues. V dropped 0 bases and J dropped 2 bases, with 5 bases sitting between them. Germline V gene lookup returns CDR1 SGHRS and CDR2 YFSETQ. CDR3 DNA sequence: TGCGCCAGCAGCTTGGGCGGGACTAATGAAAAACTGTTTTTT. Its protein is CASSLGGTNEKLFF. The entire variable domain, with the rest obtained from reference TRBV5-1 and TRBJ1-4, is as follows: KAGVTQTPRYLIKTRGQQVTLSCSPISGHRSVSWYQQTPGQGLQFLFEYFSETQRNKGNFPGRFSGRQFSNSRSEMNVSTLELGDSALYLCASSLGGTNEKLFFGSGTQLSVL.

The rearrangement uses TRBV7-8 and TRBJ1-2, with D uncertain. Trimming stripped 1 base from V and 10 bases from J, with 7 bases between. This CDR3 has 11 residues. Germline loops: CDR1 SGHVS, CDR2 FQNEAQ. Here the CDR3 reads CASSLGTAYTF. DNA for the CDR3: TGTGCCAGCAGCTTAGGGACGGCCTACACCTTC.

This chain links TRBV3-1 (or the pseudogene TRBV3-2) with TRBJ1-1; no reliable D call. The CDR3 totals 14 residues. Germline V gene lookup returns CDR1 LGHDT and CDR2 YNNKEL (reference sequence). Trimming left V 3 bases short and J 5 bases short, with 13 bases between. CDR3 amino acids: CASSHRVGWTEAFF. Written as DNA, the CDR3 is TGTGCCAGCAGCCACCGCGTGGGGTGGACTGAAGCTTTCTTT.

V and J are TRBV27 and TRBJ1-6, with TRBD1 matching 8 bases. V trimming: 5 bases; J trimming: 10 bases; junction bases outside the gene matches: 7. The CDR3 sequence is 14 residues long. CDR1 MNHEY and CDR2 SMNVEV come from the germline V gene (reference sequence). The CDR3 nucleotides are TGTGCCAGCAGTCTCAGGACAGGGTACTCACCCCTCCACTTT. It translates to CASSLRTGYSPLHF.

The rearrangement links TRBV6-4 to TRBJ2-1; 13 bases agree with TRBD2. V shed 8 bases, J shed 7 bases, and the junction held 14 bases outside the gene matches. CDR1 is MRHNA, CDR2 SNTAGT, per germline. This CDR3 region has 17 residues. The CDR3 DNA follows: TGTGCCAGCTCCTTCGGGACTAGCGGGGATTTAAGGAATGAGCAGTTCTTC. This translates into CASSFGTSGDLRNEQFF.

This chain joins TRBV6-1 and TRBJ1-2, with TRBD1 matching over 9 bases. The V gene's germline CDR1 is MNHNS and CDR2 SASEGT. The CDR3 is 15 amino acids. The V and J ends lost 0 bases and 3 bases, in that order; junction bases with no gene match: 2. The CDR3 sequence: CASSEAGQGYYGYTF. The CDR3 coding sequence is TGTGCCAGCAGTGAAGCGGGACAGGGCTACTATGGCTACACCTTC.

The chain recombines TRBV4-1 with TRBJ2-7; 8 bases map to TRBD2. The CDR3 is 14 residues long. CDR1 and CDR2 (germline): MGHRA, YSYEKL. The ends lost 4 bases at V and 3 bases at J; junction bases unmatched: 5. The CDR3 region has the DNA TGCGCCAGCAGCCCAACTAGCGGATACTACGAGCAGTACTTC. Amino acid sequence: CASSPTSGYYEQYF.

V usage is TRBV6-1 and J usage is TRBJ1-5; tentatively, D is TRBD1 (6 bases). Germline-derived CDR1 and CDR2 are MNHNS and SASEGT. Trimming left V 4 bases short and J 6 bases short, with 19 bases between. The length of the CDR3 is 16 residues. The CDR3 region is CASSASRGQGIQPQHF. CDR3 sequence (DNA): TGTGCCAGCAGTGCTTCCAGGGGCCAGGGGATTCAGCCCCAGCATTTT.